The next 22 T cell receptor beta chains were all read from a single sample in a study of early T cells in non-severe SARS-CoV-2 infection (dated by TCRdb to 2020 to 2022). Receptor amplification or capture employed 5' RACE. The sequencing machine was a NextSeq 500. TCRdb passed the public sequencing reads through fastp at Q25 and MiXCR, retaining productive beta sequences. Rows are combined by CDR3 protein, so each entry shows the most common genes and DNA. The table for this sample lists 15,000 to 20,000 distinct CDR3 sequences; more than 5.5% of them were counted only once. 6% to 7% of the sample rests with the top ten. The sample consisted of whole blood, taken at baseline. These receptors originate from an adult who was a healthcare worker with PCR-confirmed SARS-CoV-2 infection or an uninfected control (not recorded which).

This clonotype was recorded a few times. One junction end does not reproduce the germline sequence, and a read error may be involved. The V and J genes are TRBV3-1 and TRBJ1-3; D uncertain. The CDR3 has 16 residues. The germline gives CDR1 LGHDT, CDR2 YNNKEL (reference sequence). The CDR3: CASSQAVGYSENTIYF. In DNA form, the CDR3 reads TGTGCCAGCAGCCAAGCTGTGGGCTACTCTGAAAACACCATATATTTT.

This clonotype is labeled as medium-sized. The V and J genes are TRBV7-9 and TRBJ2-3, with 7 nucleotides matching TRBD1. V shed 4 bases, J shed 0 bases, and the junction held 4 bases outside the gene matches. CDR1 and CDR2 from the germline V gene are SEHNR and FQNEAQ (reference sequence). This CDR3 has 15 residues. The CDR3 is CASSSPQGSTDTQYF. In nucleotides, the CDR3 is TGTGCCAGCAGCTCACCACAGGGGAGCACAGATACGCAGTATTTT.

In its sample, this clonotype ranks as medium-sized. The chain couples TRBV5-6 to TRBJ1-2; the D gene is possibly TRBD1 (5 bases). V was clipped by 4 bases and J by 4 bases, with 11 bases between them. This CDR3 is 13 amino acids long. From germline, CDR1 is SGHDT and CDR2 YYEEEE. DNA of the CDR3: TGTGCCAGCAGCGCGGGGACCCTCTATGGCTACACCTTC. Translating it yields CASSAGTLYGYTF.

This clonotype was observed many times. V usage is TRBV10-3 and J usage is TRBJ2-1; 9 nucleotides match TRBD2. V was pared by 3 bases and J by 7 bases, with 7 bases of the junction left unmatched. CDR1 ENHRY and CDR2 SYGVKD come from the germline V gene. This CDR3 has 15 residues. The CDR3 protein is CAISDKGGGANEQFF. The DNA of the CDR3 is TGTGCCATCAGTGATAAAGGCGGGGGGGCAAATGAGCAGTTCTTC.

This clonotype was detected only a few times. This chain joins TRBV12-3 or TRBV12-4 and TRBJ1-2, with D unresolved. This CDR3 comprises 13 residues. V lost 3 bases to trimming and J lost 5 bases, with 10 bases between them. CDR3 sequence: CASSFWVSYGYTF. The CDR3 nucleotides read TGTGCCAGCAGTTTTTGGGTCTCGTATGGCTACACCTTC.

This clonotype was recorded at least ten times. The genes are TRBV11-2 and TRBJ2-1; D may be TRBD1 or TRBD2 (5 bases each). CDR1 and CDR2 (germline): SGHAT, FQNNGV. This CDR3 is 14 amino acids long. V lost 2 bases to trimming and J lost 5 bases, with 10 bases between them. CDR3: CASSLRQRNNEQFF. The CDR3 DNA is TGTGCCAGCAGCTTACGACAGCGGAACAATGAGCAGTTCTTC.

By share of the sample, this clonotype is medium-sized. The rearrangement uses TRBV7-2 and TRBJ2-5, with a weak D call TRBD2 (5 bases). The CDR3 runs 14 residues. CDR1 SGHTA and CDR2 FQGNSA come from the germline V gene. Trimming cost V 2 bases and J 4 bases, with 11 bases left between them. CDR3 bases: TGTGCCAGCAGCTTATTTTCTGGGAGAGAGACCCAGTACTTC. This sequence encodes CASSLFSGRETQYF.

By its share, this clonotype is medium-sized. V gene TRBV19 combines with J gene TRBJ1-1, with TRBD1 matching 9 bases. Per germline, CDR1 LNHDA and CDR2 SQIVND (reference sequence). CDR3 length equals 15 residues. V trimming: 5 bases; J trimming: 3 bases; junction bases outside the gene matches: 7. The DNA for the CDR3 is TGTGCCAGTAGTCTTTACAGGGGGCGATACACTGAAGCTTTCTTT. Translated, it gives CASSLYRGRYTEAFF.

This clonotype has at least ten counts. The chain employs TRBV7-2 and TRBJ1-1, with D uncertain. From germline, CDR1 is SGHTA and CDR2 FQGNSA. This CDR3 spans 13 amino acids. The V and J ends lost 1 base and 11 bases respectively, with 14 bases between them. CDR3 protein: CASSLEAQTGAFF. Here the CDR3 DNA reads TGTGCCAGCAGCTTAGAGGCACAAACGGGGGCTTTCTTT.

The chain employs TRBV11-3 and TRBJ2-7; D call uncertain. CDR3 length equals 13 residues. From germline, CDR1 is SGHNT and CDR2 YENEEA. Trimming stripped 2 bases from V and 6 bases from J, with 11 bases between. The CDR3 bases are TGTGCCAGCAGCTTAACCCCCATTGGCGAGCAGTACTTC. It translates to CASSLTPIGEQYF.

This clonotype was seen more than once but under ten times. V and J are TRBV6-4 and TRBJ1-1; no clear D gene. Trimming stripped 2 bases from V and 8 bases from J, with 12 bases between. This CDR3 contains 13 residues. Germline CDR1 MRHNA, CDR2 SNTAGT. CDR3: CASSDGVGREAFF. The DNA of the CDR3 is TGTGCCAGCAGTGACGGGGTAGGGAGAGAAGCTTTCTTT.

This clonotype was detected ten times or more. J is TRBJ2-3 and V is TRBV19; unclear D gene. The V end lost 2 bases, the J end lost 1 base, and 10 bases lay between the germline ends. This CDR3 comprises 15 residues. Germline V gives CDR1 LNHDA, CDR2 SQIVND (reference sequence). CDR3 sequence (DNA): TGTGCCAGTAGTATATCACCCACGGGCACAGATACGCAGTATTTT. Amino acid sequence: CASSISPTGTDTQYF.

This clonotype came up many times. The V gene is TRBV12-3 or TRBV12-4, the J gene TRBJ1-6; the D gene is possibly TRBD1 (5 bases). There are 15 residues in the CDR3. The V end was cut by 4 bases, the J end by 3 bases, with 10 bases between. Written as DNA, the CDR3 is TGTGCCAGCAGTTCCCCGGGGCGCTATAATTCACCCCTCCACTTT. This translates into CASSSPGRYNSPLHF.

This clonotype has ten or more counts. V gene TRBV20-1 combines with J gene TRBJ1-4; 9 bases align to TRBD1. V was clipped by 2 bases and J by 7 bases; unmatched bases: 8. This CDR3 has 15 amino acids. Per germline, CDR1 DFQATT and CDR2 SNEGSKA (reference sequence). CDR3 bases: TGCAGTGCTAGACTCTTCGGGACAGGGCGTGAAAAACTGTTTTTT. It yields the protein CSARLFGTGREKLFF.

Many counts were recorded for this clonotype. This rearrangement joins TRBV7-9 to TRBJ1-2; D perhaps matches TRBD1 (6 bases). V dropped 0 bases and J dropped 4 bases, with 18 bases sitting between them. Germline V lookup: CDR1 SEHNR, CDR2 FQNEAQ (reference sequence). CDR3 size: 17 residues. CDR3 amino acids: CASSLAAGGGPLYGYTF. The CDR3 region has the DNA TGTGCCAGCAGCTTAGCTGCCGGAGGGGGGCCCCTCTATGGCTACACCTTC.

Within the sample, this clonotype is medium-sized. The chain uses TRBV29-1 and TRBJ1-2; 8 bases map to TRBD1. Germline V gene lookup returns CDR1 SQVTM and CDR2 ANQGSEA. V lost 6 bases, J lost 5 bases, and 8 bases stayed unmatched. The CDR3 is 13 amino acids. The CDR3 protein is CSVADRGDYGYTF. Here the CDR3 DNA reads TGCAGCGTAGCCGACAGGGGTGATTATGGCTACACCTTC. The entire variable domain, with the rest obtained from reference TRBV29-1 and TRBJ1-2, is as follows: SAVISQKPSRDICQRGTSLTIQCQVDSQVTMMFWYRQQPGQSLTLIATANQGSEATYESGFVIDKFPISRPNLTFSTLTVSNMSPEDSSIYLCSVADRGDYGYTFGSGTRLTVV.

The chain recombines TRBV6-1 with TRBJ2-1; D call uncertain. Germline assignment: CDR1 MNHNS and CDR2 SASEGT. The CDR3 is made up of 13 amino acids. Trimming stripped 7 bases from V and 4 bases from J, with 11 bases between. The CDR3 bases are TGTGCCAGCATTGCCGGTTCATACAATGAGCAGTTCTTC. It specifies CASIAGSYNEQFF.

This clonotype was detected ten times or more. This chain joins TRBV7-8 and TRBJ1-1; D might be TRBD1 (6 bases). This CDR3 region has 15 residues. Trimming removed 5 bases from V and 4 bases from J, with 17 bases in between. Germline CDR1 SGHVS, CDR2 FQNEAQ. CDR3: CASSRAGALGTEAFF. The CDR3, as DNA: TGTGCCAGCAGCCGGGCGGGGGCCCTGGGCACTGAAGCTTTCTTT. The entire variable domain, with the rest obtained from reference TRBV7-8 and TRBJ1-1, is as follows: GAGVSQSPRYKVAKRGQDVALRCDPISGHVSLFWYQQALGQGPEFLTYFQNEAQLDKSGLPSDRFFAERPEGSVSTLKIQRTQQEDSAVYLCASSRAGALGTEAFFGQGTRLTVV.

This clonotype was counted many times. DNA of the CDR3: TGTGCCAGCAGCTTGGTCACAGGTGGAAGTGGCTACACCTTC. Its protein product is CASSLVTGGSGYTF. J is TRBJ1-2 and V is TRBV5-6; tentative D call: TRBD1 (5 bases). This CDR3 is built from 14 residues. Deletions cut 0 bases from V and 7 bases from J, with 13 bases between. Looked up from germline, CDR1 is SGHDT and CDR2 is YYEEEE.

This clonotype was counted at least ten times. In DNA form, the CDR3 reads TGTGCCAGCAGTACACAGGGGCGAAGGACCGGGGAGCTGTTTTTT. Translation: CASSTQGRRTGELFF. The V call is TRBV12-3 or TRBV12-4, the J call TRBJ2-2; 7 bases agree with TRBD1. With 5 bases clipped from V and 5 bases from J, the junction kept 8 bases outside the gene matches. The CDR3 is made up of 15 amino acids.

The chain links TRBV6-2 or TRBV6-3 to TRBJ2-7, with D unresolved. The CDR3 is made up of 11 amino acids. Trimming removed 6 bases at V and 2 bases at J, with 5 bases between. Germline CDR1 reads MNHEY; CDR2 reads SVGEGT. The DNA for the CDR3 is TGTGCCAGCAGCTATCCCTACGAGCAGTACTTC. Protein: CASSYPYEQYF.

This clonotype was detected ten times or more. The chain employs TRBV19 and TRBJ1-2; D uncertain. This CDR3 comprises 13 residues. V was cut by 7 bases and J by 4 bases, with 13 bases left in between. Germline V gene data show CDR1 as LNHDA and CDR2 as SQIVND (reference sequence). CDR3 in DNA: TGTGCCAGTACAATCGGACGGGCCTATGGCTACACCTTC. Encoded protein: CASTIGRAYGYTF.